One sample yielded the 9 T cell receptor beta chains listed below, sequenced in a study of cytomegalovirus exposure and HLA in healthy donors. Both 60 Vbeta primers and 13 Jbeta primers went into the PCR. Here immunoSEQ multiplex PCR was the method, and the copy in TCRdb shows in-frame clones only, minus some. The table records about 170,000 clones, roughly 80% of them present only once. The sequencing sample was made of PBMCs. Receptors originate from a male donor in good health and CMV-seronegative.

The chain employs TRBV19 and TRBJ1-5, with D perhaps TRBD1 (5 bases). Germline V gives CDR1 LNHDA, CDR2 SQIVND (reference sequence). CDR3 length: 15 amino acids. The V end was cut by 11 bases, the J end by 0 bases, with 17 bases between. CDR3 DNA: TGTGCCTCCTTACGGGGGGATAATAGCAATCAGCCCCAGCATTTT. Translating gives CASLRGDNSNQPQHF.

This chain connects TRBV7-8 to TRBJ1-5; 9 bases align to TRBD1. From germline, CDR1 is SGHVS and CDR2 FQNEAQ. The CDR3 extends over 18 amino acids. V was pared by 5 bases and J by 0 bases, with 11 bases of the junction left unmatched. The CDR3 sequence is CASSTGTGNSYSNQPQHF. CDR3 bases: TGTGCCAGCAGCACCGGGACAGGGAATTCGTATAGCAATCAGCCCCAGCATTTT. The full variable domain, in which reference TRBV7-8 and TRBJ1-5 provide the parts outside the CDR3, is GAGVSQSPRYKVAKRGQDVALRCDPISGHVSLFWYQQALGQGPEFLTYFQNEAQLDKSGLPSDRFFAERPEGSVSTLKIQRTQQEDSAVYLCASSTGTGNSYSNQPQHFGDGTRLSIL.

The V call is TRBV9, the J call TRBJ2-2; TRBD2 agrees at 7 bases. The CDR3 length is 18 residues. Germline values: CDR1 SGDLS, CDR2 YYNGEE. V gave up 0 bases and J gave up 5 bases; unmatched junction bases: 13. CDR3 bases: TGTGCCAGCAGCGTAGGGGTTCGCGGGAGCCGGATAACCGGGGAGCTGTTTTTT. It is translated as CASSVGVRGSRITGELFF. The full variable domain, its missing parts supplied by reference TRBV9 and TRBJ2-2, is DSGVTQTPKHLITATGQRVTLRCSPRSGDLSVYWYQQSLDQGLQFLIQYYNGEERAKGNILERFSAQQFPDLHSELNLSSLELGDSALYFCASSVGVRGSRITGELFFGEGSRLTVL.

The V call is TRBV4-1, the J call TRBJ1-5; 9 bases agree with TRBD1. Germline V gives CDR1 MGHRA, CDR2 YSYEKL. The CDR3 is 15 residues long. Trimming cost V 0 bases and J 6 bases; bases outside gene matches: 3. The CDR3 here is CASSQDGTGFQPQHF. In DNA form, the CDR3 reads TGCGCCAGCAGCCAAGATGGGACAGGGTTTCAGCCCCAGCATTTT.

The chain uses TRBV5-4 and TRBJ2-2; no reliable D call. Trimming removed 0 bases at V and 1 base at J, with 10 bases between. CDR1 SGHNT and CDR2 YYREEE come from the germline V gene (reference sequence). This CDR3 region has 16 residues. This chain's CDR3 is CASSLARNGNTGELFF. As DNA, the CDR3 is TGTGCCAGCAGCTTGGCCAGGAACGGGAACACCGGGGAGCTGTTTTTT.

For the CDR3, the DNA is TGTGCCAGCAGCCAAGATCGTTTTGCCGTGGCGTACTTC. As protein: CASSQDRFAVAYF. V and J are TRBV4-2 and TRBJ2-5, with D unclear. This CDR3 is 13 amino acids long. The V end lost 0 bases, the J end lost 13 bases, and 15 bases lay between the germline ends. The germline gives CDR1 LGHNA, CDR2 YNFKEQ.

The V gene is TRBV5-6, the J gene TRBJ2-6; 10 bases are shared with TRBD1. From germline, CDR1 is SGHDT and CDR2 YYEEEE. V trimming: 4 bases; J trimming: 0 bases; junction bases outside the gene matches: 4. The CDR3 covers 17 residues. The CDR3: CASSPGTGVSGANVLTF. In DNA form, the CDR3 reads TGTGCCAGCAGCCCCGGGACAGGGGTCTCTGGGGCCAACGTCCTGACTTTC.

The chain has TRBV7-9 and TRBJ2-5, with 10 bases matching TRBD2. Germline loops: CDR1 SEHNR, CDR2 FQNEAQ (reference sequence). The CDR3 runs to 17 residues. V was pared by 2 bases and J by 5 bases, with 11 bases of the junction left unmatched. The CDR3 sequence is CASSLRPLAGVAETQYF. Written as DNA, the CDR3 is TGTGCCAGCAGCTTAAGGCCGCTAGCGGGAGTAGCTGAGACCCAGTACTTC.

The CDR3 nucleotides read TGTGCCAGCGCCAGACTAGCGGGAGGGGTAAACACCGGGGAGCTGTTTTTT. The encoded protein is CASARLAGGVNTGELFF. The chain uses TRBV28 and TRBJ2-2, with TRBD2 matching over 14 bases. CDR3 length: 17 amino acids. V trimming: 8 bases; J trimming: 2 bases; junction bases outside the gene matches: 7. Germline V gene data show CDR1 as MDHEN and CDR2 as SYDVKM.